This TCR beta chain was sequenced for a study of blood T cells in healthy people across ages (dated by TCRdb to between 2014 and 2017). About the investigation overall: In model experiments, template switching captured about one uniquely barcoded TCR beta cDNA molecule for every two T cells. The study measured age-related changes in TCR beta repertoire diversity using deep sequencing normalized with unique cDNA molecular identifiers. Donors were grouped into four age groups: young (average approximately 15 years), middle-aged (around 39), aged (around 62) and long-lived (82). Donors of different ages were randomly distributed across sequencing lanes to avoid experimental bias. The study analyzed two additional independent replicas of 1 million unique cDNA reads from the same blood draw for two donors, one aged 18 to 29 and one aged 80 or older.

The method was 5' RACE. The reads were generated on an Illumina HiSeq 2500. A second PCR of roughly 7 to 11 cycles was performed with a sample-barcoded 5' primer and a J-beta primer mix. Each TCR beta cDNA molecule received a unique molecular identifier from a template-switch 5' adaptor carrying 12 random nucleotides. Each sample yielded at least 2.5 million CDR3-containing paired-end reads. First-strand cDNA was synthesized from all RNA with the Mint cDNA synthesis kit, primed by a TRBC-specific oligonucleotide. Following uracil-DNA glycosylase treatment, a first 18-cycle PCR with universal primers M1SS and BC2_uni_R was performed on all cDNA. The study's own analysis went as follows. For normalization, 1 million high-quality reads were randomly selected from each sample, with every read carrying a distinct molecular identifier. Instead of being binned into consensus sequences, reads with shared molecular identifiers were discarded. CDR3 identification, clonotype clustering and error correction used MiTCR with a Q25 quality threshold and the strictest error-elimination algorithm. Lower-bound total TCR beta diversity was estimated with a nonparametric unseen species model using Euler transformation. TCRdb itself trimmed the public reads at Q25 with fastp, ran MiXCR and retained productive beta chains. Every distinct CDR3 protein forms one entry, paired with its most common genes and DNA. The V and J calls shown here were made by TCRdb, not taken from the authors' results. This sample has nearly 800,000 distinct CDR3 sequences in its table, and 56% of those were observed once. In total, the top ten clones hold roughly 26% of the sample.

Reading the germline V gene gives CDR1 MDHEN and CDR2 SYDVKM. From V the trimming removes 6 bases and from J it removes 7 bases, while the gene matches leave 7 bases of the junction unaccounted for. The CDR3 contains 13 residues, cysteine and phenylalanine counted. Of the read, only the CDR3 DNA is kept; its 39 bases are in frame from base 1. Overall study results and their limits: The percentage of naive T cells measured by flow cytometry correlated strongly with observed TCR beta diversity. As age increased, observed TCR beta diversity per million T cells dropped in a roughly linear way, and a significant reduction was already evident by age 40. Estimates of total diversity from one million sequenced T cells were regarded as lower bounds and underestimates. Bulk unsorted PBMC profiling prevented conclusive comparison of naive and antigen-experienced compartments. The CMV infection status of donors was not known, potentially confounding age-related changes in expanded clonotypes. The long-lived group showed more naive CD4+ T cells, fewer expanded clones and increased TCR diversity than the aged group, suggesting age selection.

The 39 donors, aged about 6 to 100 years, were systemically healthy Caucasian individuals from Russia. Each donor gave about 11 milliliters of peripheral blood, drawn into EDTA-treated Vacutainer tubes. Ficoll-Paque density-gradient centrifugation was used to isolate PBMCs, with at least 6 million obtained per sample. Total RNA, at least 6 micrograms per sample, was extracted from PBMCs with Trizol reagent. For every donor, an aliquot of PBMCs went through flow cytometry to measure the percentages of naive CD45RAhigh/CD27high T cells. About this clonotype itself: The antigen it binds to is not known. No much larger clone is present one base from it, and per-base qualities are unavailable.

This receptor was taken from a man in his forties in good health. The V gene is TRBV28 and the J gene is TRBJ1-1; the junction holds 8 bases that match TRBD1. Sequenced material: blood. The encoded CDR3 is CASSLGTGFEAFF. The base sequence is TGTGCCAGCAGCTTAGGGACAGGCTTTGAAGCTTTCTTT.